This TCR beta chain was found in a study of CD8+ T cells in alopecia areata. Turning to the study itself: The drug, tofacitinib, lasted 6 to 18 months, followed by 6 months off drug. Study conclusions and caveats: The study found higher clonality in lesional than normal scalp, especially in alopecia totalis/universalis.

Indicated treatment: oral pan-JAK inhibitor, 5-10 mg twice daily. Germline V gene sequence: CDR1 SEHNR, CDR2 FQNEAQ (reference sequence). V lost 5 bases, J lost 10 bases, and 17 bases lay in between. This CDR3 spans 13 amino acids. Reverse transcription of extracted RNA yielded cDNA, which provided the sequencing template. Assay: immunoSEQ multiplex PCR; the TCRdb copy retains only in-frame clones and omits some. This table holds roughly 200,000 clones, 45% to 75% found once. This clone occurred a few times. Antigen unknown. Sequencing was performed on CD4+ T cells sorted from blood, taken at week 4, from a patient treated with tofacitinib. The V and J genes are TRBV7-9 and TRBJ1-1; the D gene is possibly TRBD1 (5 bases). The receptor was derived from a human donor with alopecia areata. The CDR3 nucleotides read TGTGCCAGCAGCCCAAGCACGGGGGGGAGAGCTTTCTTT. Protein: CASSPSTGGRAFF.